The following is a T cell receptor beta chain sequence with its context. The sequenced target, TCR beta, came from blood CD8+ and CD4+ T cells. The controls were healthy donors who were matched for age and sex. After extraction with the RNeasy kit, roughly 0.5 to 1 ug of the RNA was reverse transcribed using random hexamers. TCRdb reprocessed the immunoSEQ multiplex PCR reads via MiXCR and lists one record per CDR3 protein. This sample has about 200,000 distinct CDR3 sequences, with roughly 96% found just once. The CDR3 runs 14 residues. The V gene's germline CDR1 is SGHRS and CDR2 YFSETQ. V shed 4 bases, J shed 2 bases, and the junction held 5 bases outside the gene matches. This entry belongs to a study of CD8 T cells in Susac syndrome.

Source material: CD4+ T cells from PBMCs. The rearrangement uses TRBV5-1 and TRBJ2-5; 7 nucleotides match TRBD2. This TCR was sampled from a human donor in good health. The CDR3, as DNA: TGCGCCAGCAGCCTCCAGCGGGGACAAGAGACCCAGTACTTC. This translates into CASSLQRGQETQYF.